This T cell receptor (beta chain) comes out of a study of cytomegalovirus exposure and HLA in healthy donors. Germline-derived CDR1 and CDR2 are MNHEY and SMNVEV (reference sequence). CDR3 length: 14 residues. V dropped 7 bases and J dropped 6 bases, with 16 bases sitting between them. It was with 60 Vbeta and 13 Jbeta primers that the PCR ran. The repertoire was sequenced with immunoSEQ multiplex PCR; TCRdb's copy has only in-frame clones and lacks some. In the table there are roughly 100,000 clones, around two thirds of which are singletons. The sequence was obtained from a woman in her forties or fifties in good health and CMV-seronegative. The source material was PBMCs. The chain joins TRBV27 to TRBJ2-1; D is possibly TRBD2 (6 bases). The CDR3 spells CASNRLVGGNEQFF. The CDR3 DNA reads as TGTGCCAGCAACAGACTAGTCGGCGGCAATGAGCAGTTCTTC.